A selection of T cell receptor beta chains follows, all from one sample in a study of radiation and T cells in renal cell carcinoma. The method was immunoSEQ multiplex PCR; TCRdb's version includes in-frame clones alone and lacks a portion of them. The table records about 18,000 clones, under 55% of them present only once. The sequencing used tumor tissue, collected from a patient whose treatment included radiotherapy and nephrectomy. These receptors were obtained from a man over 45 with renal cell carcinoma. CDR3s include the opening cysteine and the closing phenylalanine or tryptophan. The size of a clone is reported for some rows only, either as once, few or many, or as a class for expanded clones.

size: .; V: TRBV7-2; J: TRBJ1-5; CDR3: CASSLEDRANQPQHF
size: .; V: TRBV6-5; J: TRBJ1-3; CDR3: CASRGGSGGGNTIYF
size: few; V: TRBV5-1; J: TRBJ2-2; CDR3: CASSSGVSGELFF
size: few; V: TRBV11-1; J: TRBJ2-1; CDR3: CASRHRLAQDDEQFF
size: .; V: TRBV10-1; J: TRBJ2-5; CDR3: CASSNPGETQYF
size: few; V: TRBV9; J: TRBJ2-7; CDR3: CASSPDGSYEQYF
size: .; V: TRBV10-3; J: TRBJ2-7; CDR3: CAISSKSGGSTFEQYF
size: .; V: TRBV6-5; J: TRBJ2-7; CDR3: CASRKDRDIDEQYF
size: many; V: TRBV6-5; J: TRBJ2-7; CDR3: CASSRQGGSYEQYF
size: .; V: TRBV29-1; J: TRBJ1-2; CDR3: CSVESKGRGYGYTF
size: .; V: TRBV12-5; J: TRBJ2-2; CDR3: CASGLSQLNTGELFF
size: once; V: TRBV2; J: TRBJ2-5; CDR3: CASSEGARTSGRLGQETQYF
size: .; V: TRBV30; J: TRBJ2-7; CDR3: CAWSMGPGRPYF
size: .; V: TRBV7-8; J: TRBJ2-1; CDR3: CASSFGLAGSSYNEQFF
size: few; V: TRBV19; J: TRBJ1-5; CDR3: CASTDGKGTQPQHF
size: .; V: TRBV27; J: TRBJ1-1; CDR3: CASSLSRGTEAFF
size: .; V: TRBV2; J: TRBJ2-7; CDR3: CASSEADEQYF
size: .; V: TRBV27; J: TRBJ1-5; CDR3: CASSLKRDQPQHF
size: .; V: TRBV5-8; J: TRBJ1-5; CDR3: CASSTHKIF
size: .; V: TRBV11-2; J: TRBJ1-2; CDR3: CASSFLGGGHGYTF